The T cell receptor (beta chain) described here comes from a study of cytomegalovirus exposure and HLA in healthy donors. The PCR contained 60 Vbeta and 13 Jbeta primers. Method: immunoSEQ multiplex PCR; TCRdb's copy keeps in-frame clones and lacks some. The sample consists of 150,000 to 200,000 clones, around 86% of them appearing once. J lost 0 bases, V lost 0 bases, and 5 bases had no gene match. Germline loops: CDR1 MNHNS, CDR2 SASEGT. The CDR3 is 16 amino acids. Specimen: PBMCs. This receptor was taken from a human donor in good health. V is TRBV6-1 and J is TRBJ2-7; 7 nucleotides match TRBD1. As DNA, the CDR3 is TGTGCCAGCAGTGAAGCGTTAAAGGGGGCCTCCTACGAGCAGTACTTC. This sequence encodes CASSEALKGASYEQYF.